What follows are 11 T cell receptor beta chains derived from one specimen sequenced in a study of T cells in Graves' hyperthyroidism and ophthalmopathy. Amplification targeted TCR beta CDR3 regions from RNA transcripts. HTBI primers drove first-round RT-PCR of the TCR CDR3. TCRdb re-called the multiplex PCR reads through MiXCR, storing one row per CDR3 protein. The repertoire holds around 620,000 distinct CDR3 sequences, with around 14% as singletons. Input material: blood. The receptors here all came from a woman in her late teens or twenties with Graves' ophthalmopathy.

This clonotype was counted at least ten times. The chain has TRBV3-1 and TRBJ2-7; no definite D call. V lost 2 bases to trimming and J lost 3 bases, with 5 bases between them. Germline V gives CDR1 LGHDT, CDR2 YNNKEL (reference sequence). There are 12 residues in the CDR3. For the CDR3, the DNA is TGTGCCAGCAGCCAAAACCACTACGAGCAGTACTTC. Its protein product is CASSQNHYEQYF.

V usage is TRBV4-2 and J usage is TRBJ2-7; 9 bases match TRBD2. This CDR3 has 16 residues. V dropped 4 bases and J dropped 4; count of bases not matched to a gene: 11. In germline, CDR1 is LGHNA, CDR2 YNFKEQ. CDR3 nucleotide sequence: TGTGCCAGCAGCCTAGTAGACGCGGGGGGGATATACGAGCAGTACTTC. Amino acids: CASSLVDAGGIYEQYF.

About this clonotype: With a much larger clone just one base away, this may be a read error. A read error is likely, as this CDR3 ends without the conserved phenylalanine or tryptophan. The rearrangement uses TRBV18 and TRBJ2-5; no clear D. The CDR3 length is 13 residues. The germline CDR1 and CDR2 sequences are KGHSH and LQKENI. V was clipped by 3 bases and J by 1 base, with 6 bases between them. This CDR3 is CASSPPGQETQYS. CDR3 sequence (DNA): TGTGCCAGCTCACCCCCAGGCCAAGAGACCCAGTACTCC.

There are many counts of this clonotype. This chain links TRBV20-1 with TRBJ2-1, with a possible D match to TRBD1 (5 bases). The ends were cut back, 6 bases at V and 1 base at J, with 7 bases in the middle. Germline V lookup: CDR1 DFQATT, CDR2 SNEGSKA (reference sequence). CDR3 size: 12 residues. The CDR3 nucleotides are TGCAGTGCCGACAGTTCCTACAATGAGCAGTTCTTC. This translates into CSADSSYNEQFF.

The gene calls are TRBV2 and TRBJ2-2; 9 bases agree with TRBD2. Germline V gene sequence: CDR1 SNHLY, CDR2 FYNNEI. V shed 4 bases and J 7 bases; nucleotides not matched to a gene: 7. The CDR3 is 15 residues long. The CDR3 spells CASSVAGGPNGELFF. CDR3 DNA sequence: TGTGCCAGCAGTGTGGCGGGAGGGCCAAACGGGGAGCTGTTTTTT.

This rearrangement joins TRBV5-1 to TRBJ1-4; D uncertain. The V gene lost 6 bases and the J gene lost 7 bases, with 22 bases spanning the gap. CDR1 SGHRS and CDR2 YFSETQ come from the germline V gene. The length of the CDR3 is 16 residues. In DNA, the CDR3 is TGCGCCAGCACTACGGGAGGAAGTTATCGGAGTGAAAAACTGTTTTTT. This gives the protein CASTTGGSYRSEKLFF.

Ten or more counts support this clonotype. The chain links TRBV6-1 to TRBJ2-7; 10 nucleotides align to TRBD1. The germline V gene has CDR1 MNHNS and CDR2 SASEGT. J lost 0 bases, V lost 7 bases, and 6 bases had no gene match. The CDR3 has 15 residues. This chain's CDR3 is CASTRGTGDSYEQYF. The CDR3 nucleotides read TGTGCCAGCACCCGTGGGACAGGGGACTCCTACGAGCAGTACTTC.

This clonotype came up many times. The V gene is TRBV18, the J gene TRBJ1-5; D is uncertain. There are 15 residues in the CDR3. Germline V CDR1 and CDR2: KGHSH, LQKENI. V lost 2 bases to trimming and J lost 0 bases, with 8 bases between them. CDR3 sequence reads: CASSPGSVSNQPQHF. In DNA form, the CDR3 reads TGTGCCAGCTCACCAGGTTCTGTTAGCAATCAGCCCCAGCATTTT.

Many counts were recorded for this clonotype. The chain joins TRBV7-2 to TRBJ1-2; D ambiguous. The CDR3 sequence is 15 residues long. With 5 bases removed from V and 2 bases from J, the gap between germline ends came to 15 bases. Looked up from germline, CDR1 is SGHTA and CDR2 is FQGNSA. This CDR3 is CASSPTVATNYGYTF. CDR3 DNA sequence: TGTGCCAGCAGCCCAACTGTCGCGACGAACTATGGCTACACCTTC.

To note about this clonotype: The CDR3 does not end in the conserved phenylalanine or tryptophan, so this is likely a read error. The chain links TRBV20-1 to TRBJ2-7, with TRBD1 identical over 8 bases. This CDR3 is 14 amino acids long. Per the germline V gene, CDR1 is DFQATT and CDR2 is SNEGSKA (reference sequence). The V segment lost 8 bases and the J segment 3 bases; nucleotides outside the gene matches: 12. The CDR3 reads CSSPLGRGLYEQYL. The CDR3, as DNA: TGCAGTTCCCCGTTGGGCAGGGGGCTCTACGAGCAGTACCTC.

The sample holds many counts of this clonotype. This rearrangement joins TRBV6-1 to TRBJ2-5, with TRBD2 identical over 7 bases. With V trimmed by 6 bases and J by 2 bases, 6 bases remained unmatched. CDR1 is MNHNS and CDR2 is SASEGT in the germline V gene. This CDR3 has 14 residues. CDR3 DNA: TGTGCCAGCAGGGGACCGGGACTACAAGAGACCCAGTACTTC. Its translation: CASRGPGLQETQYF.